Sequencing of this TCR beta chain was carried out in a study of shared clonotypes between healthy human individuals. The table lists this clone with a few counts. Those who donated were healthy HIV-negative adults, with no recent acute infections or vaccinations reported. CDR1 and CDR2 from the germline V gene are MDHEN and SYDVKM. Between the trimmed V and J ends, which lost 6 bases and 0 bases, there was a span of 11 bases. The CDR3 totals 15 residues. Clones were sequenced by immunoSEQ multiplex PCR, and TCRdb holds only the in-frame ones, with some missing. The data contain about 980,000 clones, around three quarters of them singletons.

V is TRBV28 and J is TRBJ1-4; no definite D call. This sequence was found in a man younger than 30 in good health. Source material: memory CD4+ T cells sorted from blood. Specified subset: CD45RA-negative fraction. The CDR3 reads CASRPDLATNEKLFF. The CDR3 region has the DNA TGTGCCAGCAGACCCGACCTTGCAACTAATGAAAAACTGTTTTTT. Complete variable domain (other parts from reference TRBV28 and TRBJ1-4): DVKVTQSSRYLVKRTGEKVFLECVQDMDHENMFWYRQDPGLGLRLIYFSYDVKMKEKGDIPEGYSVSREKKERFSLILESASTNQTSMYLCASRPDLATNEKLFFGSGTQLSVL.